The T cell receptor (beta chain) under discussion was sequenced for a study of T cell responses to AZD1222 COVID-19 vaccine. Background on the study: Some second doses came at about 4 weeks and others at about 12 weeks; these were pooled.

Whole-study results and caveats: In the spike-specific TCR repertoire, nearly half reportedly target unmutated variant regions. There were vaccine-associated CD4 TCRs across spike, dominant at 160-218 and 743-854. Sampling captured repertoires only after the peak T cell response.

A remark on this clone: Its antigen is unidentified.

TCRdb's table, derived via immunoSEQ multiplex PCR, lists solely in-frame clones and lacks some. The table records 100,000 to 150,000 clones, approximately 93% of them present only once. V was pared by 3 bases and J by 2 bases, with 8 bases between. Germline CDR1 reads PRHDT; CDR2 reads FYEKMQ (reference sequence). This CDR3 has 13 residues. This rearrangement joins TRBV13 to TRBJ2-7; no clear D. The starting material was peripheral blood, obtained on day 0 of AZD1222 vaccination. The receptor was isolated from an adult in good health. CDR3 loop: CASSFQDAYEQYF. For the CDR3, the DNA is TGTGCCAGCAGCTTCCAGGACGCCTACGAGCAGTACTTC.